The next 17 T cell receptor beta chains were all read from a single sample in a study of T cells in Graves' hyperthyroidism and ophthalmopathy. Amplification of TCR beta CDR3 regions was performed using RNA transcripts as template. The primer set for the first-round RT-PCR of the TCR CDR3 was HTBI. Via MiXCR, TCRdb re-called the multiplex PCR reads, giving one row per CDR3 protein. This sample has about 290,000 distinct CDR3 sequences, with over 15% found just once. Sequenced sample: blood. The receptor set was obtained from a woman in her sixties with Graves' ophthalmopathy.

In its sample, this clonotype was seen many times. This rearrangement joins TRBV20-1 to TRBJ2-1, with D perhaps being TRBD1 or TRBD2 (6 bases each). The CDR3 loop spans 14 amino acids. The V and J ends lost 6 bases and 8 bases respectively, with 20 bases between them. The germline V gene encodes CDR1 DFQATT and CDR2 SNEGSKA (reference sequence). This CDR3 is CSAPAELGGDEQFF. CDR3 coding DNA: TGCAGTGCGCCTGCCGAACTGGGGGGCGATGAGCAGTTCTTC.

The chain uses TRBV2 and TRBJ1-3, with unresolved D. The CDR3 covers 11 residues. Germline V gives CDR1 SNHLY, CDR2 FYNNEI. V was clipped by 6 bases and J by 4 bases, with 4 bases between them. The CDR3 DNA follows: TGTGCCAGCAGCAAGGGAAACACCATATATTTT. Protein: CASSKGNTIYF. Using reference TRBV2 and TRBJ1-3 for the parts outside the CDR3, the full variable domain is EPEVTQTPSHQVTQMGQEVILRCVPISNHLYFYWYRQILGQKVEFLVSFYNNEISEKSEIFDDQFSVERPDGSNFTLKIRSTKLEDSAMYFCASSKGNTIYFGEGSWLTVV.

A few counts support this clonotype. The chain recombines TRBV20-1 with TRBJ2-1; TRBD2 agrees at 9 bases. V was pared by 2 bases and J by 9 bases, with 8 bases of the junction left unmatched. Germline CDR1 reads DFQATT; CDR2 reads SNEGSKA (reference sequence). This CDR3 is 14 amino acids long. The CDR3 DNA reads TGCAGTGCTAGATTGGCGGGAGGGCCTTTTGAGCAGTTCTTC. Residues: CSARLAGGPFEQFF.

This clonotype occurred a few times. An end of the junction differs from the germline gene, which may be a read error. The chain combines TRBV3-1 with TRBJ2-7, with D perhaps given as TRBD1 or TRBD2 (5 bases each). This CDR3 contains 14 residues. Germline-derived CDR1 and CDR2 are LGHDT and YNNKEL (reference sequence). This CDR3 is CASRRDGSSYERYF. The DNA of the CDR3 is TGTGCCAGCAGACGGGACGGAAGCTCCTACGAGCGGTACTTC.

In its sample, this clonotype was seen a few times. The chain joins TRBV4-3 to TRBJ2-3; possible D gene TRBD1, 5 bases. The CDR3 spans 14 residues. From germline, CDR1 is LGHNA and CDR2 YSLEER. V shed 3 bases and J shed 3 bases, with 10 bases lying between them. The CDR3 spells CASSQPPGTDTQYF. CDR3 coding DNA: TGCGCCAGCAGCCAGCCCCCAGGGACAGATACGCAGTATTTT.

This clonotype was found many times. The chain has TRBV9 and TRBJ1-1; tentatively, D is TRBD1 (5 bases). There are 16 residues in the CDR3. V lost 0 bases, J lost 1 base, and 13 bases lay in between. Germline-derived CDR1 and CDR2 are SGDLS and YYNGEE. The chain's CDR3 is CASSVGAGIGNTEAFF. CDR3 in DNA: TGTGCCAGCAGCGTAGGGGCAGGGATCGGGAACACTGAAGCTTTCTTT.

CDR3 sequence reads: CASSTPGQQPYEQYF. In DNA, the CDR3 is TGTGCCAGCAGTACGCCGGGACAGCAACCCTACGAGCAGTACTTC. This chain connects TRBV28 to TRBJ2-7, with 7 bases aligning to TRBD1. Germline CDR1 and CDR2: MDHEN and SYDVKM. J gave up 2 bases and V 5 bases, and 9 bases lay outside the gene matches. CDR3 length: 15 residues.

In its sample, this clonotype was seen many times. This sequence joins TRBV12-3 or TRBV12-4 and TRBJ2-5; D uncertain. Trimming removed 10 bases from V and 2 bases from J, with 17 bases in between. The CDR3 has 14 residues. The CDR3, as DNA: TGTGCCACCCAACCGGGCCGCAAGCAAGAGACCCAGTACTTC. Its translation is CATQPGRKQETQYF.

The chain joins TRBV6-2 or TRBV6-3 to TRBJ1-5; no clear D gene. Trimming took 4 bases from V and 7 from J, leaving 14 bases between them. CDR1 and CDR2 (germline): MNHEY, SVGEGT. The CDR3 runs 14 residues. CDR3 DNA: TGTGCCAGCAGTTGGGAAAGTGGGGAGCAGCCCCAGCATTTT. Translating it yields CASSWESGEQPQHF.

A remark on this clonotype: This sequence may be a read error, since a much larger clone differs from it by one base. The rearrangement links TRBV2 to TRBJ2-2, with TRBD2 matching 9 bases. Germline V gene data show CDR1 as SNHLY and CDR2 as FYNNEI. The CDR3 length is 14 residues. The DNA of the CDR3 is TGTGCCAGCAACCGCGGGAGGGGGACCGGGGAGCTGGTTTTT. Its protein product is CASNRGRGTGELVF.

The chain couples TRBV15 to TRBJ2-7; D not certain. CDR3 length: 12 residues. Germline CDR1 reads LNHNV; CDR2 reads YYDKDF (reference sequence). The V gene lost 1 base and the J gene lost 6 bases, with 7 bases spanning the gap. CDR3 amino acids: CATSRATSEQYF. DNA of the CDR3: TGTGCCACCAGCAGAGCGACGAGCGAGCAGTACTTC.

The chain uses TRBV9 and TRBJ1-5, with D perhaps matching TRBD1 (5 bases). Germline CDR1 reads SGDLS; CDR2 reads YYNGEE. V dropped 10 bases and J dropped 2 bases, with 10 bases sitting between them. The CDR3 sequence is 12 residues long. The CDR3 DNA reads as TGTGCCGGGGGTAAAGGCAATCAGCCCCAGCATTTT. Its protein is CAGGKGNQPQHF. The full variable domain, its missing parts supplied by reference TRBV9 and TRBJ1-5, is DSGVTQTPKHLITATGQRVTLRCSPRSGDLSVYWYQQSLDQGLQFLIQYYNGEERAKGNILERFSAQQFPDLHSELNLSSLELGDSALYFCAGGKGNQPQHFGDGTRLSIL.

Many counts were recorded for this clonotype. The V call is TRBV5-8, the J call TRBJ1-5, with unresolved D. This CDR3 is 15 amino acids long. Germline V gene sequence: CDR1 SGHTS, CDR2 YDEGEE. Between the trimmed V and J ends, which lost 4 bases and 2 bases, there was a span of 13 bases. CDR3 loop: CASSTREVGNQPQHF. DNA for the CDR3: TGTGCCAGCAGCACCCGGGAGGTAGGCAATCAGCCCCAGCATTTT.

The chain recombines TRBV19 with TRBJ2-7, with TRBD2 matching over 7 bases. CDR1 and CDR2 from the germline V gene are LNHDA and SQIVND (reference sequence). V lost 2 bases, J lost 0 bases, and 4 bases stayed unmatched. The CDR3 runs 15 residues. CDR3 DNA: TGTGCCAGTAGTATACGGGCTAGCGGCTCCTACGAGCAGTACTTC. The encoded protein is CASSIRASGSYEQYF.

There are many counts of this clonotype. This chain joins TRBV7-2 and TRBJ1-6; 7 bases map to TRBD1. CDR3 length: 15 residues. Germline assignment: CDR1 SGHTA and CDR2 FQGNSA. Losses at the gene ends were 4 bases for V and 9 bases for J; bases not matched to a gene: 9. The CDR3 DNA sequence: TGTGCCAGCAGCTCCCCGACAGGGCTACGTTCACCCCTCCACTTT. This gives the protein CASSSPTGLRSPLHF.

The chain uses TRBV5-1 and TRBJ1-1; D unresolved. The CDR3 extends over 14 amino acids. Germline values: CDR1 SGHRS, CDR2 YFSETQ. V was trimmed by 5 bases and J by 1 base, leaving 12 bases between them. The CDR3 DNA reads as TGCGCCAGCAGATGGTTAGGCAGGAACACTGAAGCTTTCTTT. Residues: CASRWLGRNTEAFF.

Many counts were recorded for this clonotype. The V gene is TRBV20-1, the J gene TRBJ1-6; unclear D gene. Trimming took off 0 bases at V and 9 bases at J, with 15 bases between the two ends. CDR1 and CDR2 from the germline V gene are DFQATT and SNEGSKA (reference sequence). CDR3 length: 15 residues. CDR3 residues: CSARDHSYMGSPLHF. CDR3 nucleotides: TGCAGTGCTAGAGATCACAGCTATATGGGTTCACCCCTCCACTTT.